This entry lists 27 T cell receptor beta chains sequenced from one sample in a study of blood T cell repertoires in COVID-19 (dated by TCRdb to about 2020). The library was generated by the immunoSEQ multiplex PCR assay. The table was pulled from immuneACCESS by TCRdb, which kept in-frame rearrangements only. Such tables lose some clones; where checked, under half of the loss comes from unresolved V genes, and the rest has no known cause. The sample profile shows some 120,000 clones; roughly 83% of them were found once. The ten most abundant clones make up approximately 12% of the sample. Sequencing was done on a sample of peripheral blood. These receptors originate from a woman aged 25 to 39 who had recovered from COVID-19.

This clone was observed a single time. The chain is built from TRBV7-2 and TRBJ2-4, with D tentatively TRBD1 (5 bases). Germline CDR1 SGHTA, CDR2 FQGNSA. The CDR3 sequence is 11 residues long. Trimming removed 2 bases from V and 14 bases from J, with 10 bases in between. The CDR3, as DNA: TGTGCCAGCAGCTTAAATGGGGCCGAGTACTTC. Protein: CASSLNGAEYF.

This clone was counted a few times. V usage is TRBV18 and J usage is TRBJ1-1; the D gene is possibly TRBD1 (5 bases). The length of the CDR3 is 13 residues. The germline V gene encodes CDR1 KGHSH and CDR2 LQKENI. The V and J ends lost 3 bases and 3 bases respectively, with 8 bases between them. The CDR3 region has the DNA TGTGCCAGCTCACCGGGGCTGGACACTGAAGCTTTCTTT. Amino acid sequence: CASSPGLDTEAFF.

This clone was observed once. The chain is built from TRBV7-2 and TRBJ2-1, with 10 bases matching TRBD1. The V gene's germline CDR1 is SGHTA and CDR2 FQGNSA. V lost 5 bases, J lost 6 bases, and 7 bases stayed unmatched. CDR3 length: 15 amino acids. The CDR3 protein is CASSPRDRGLNEQFF. For the CDR3, the DNA is TGTGCCAGCAGCCCCCGGGACAGGGGACTCAATGAGCAGTTCTTC.

This chain uses TRBV7-3 with TRBJ1-1; maybe TRBD1 (5 bases). V gave up 3 bases and J gave up 4 bases, with 15 bases separating them. This CDR3 spans 15 amino acids. Germline V gives CDR1 SGHTA, CDR2 FQGTGA. The CDR3 protein is CASSLSGAPGTEAFF. CDR3 nucleotides: TGTGCCAGCAGCTTGAGCGGGGCGCCGGGCACTGAAGCTTTCTTT.

This rearrangement joins TRBV2 to TRBJ2-5, with a tentative D call TRBD1 (6 bases). The CDR3 extends over 16 amino acids. Germline V CDR1 and CDR2: SNHLY, FYNNEI. Trimming cost V 4 bases and J 2 bases, with 17 bases left between them. CDR3 DNA sequence: TGTGCCAGCAGTGTAGACAGGACACTAGATCAAGAGACCCAGTACTTC. This sequence encodes CASSVDRTLDQETQYF.

V gene TRBV19 combines with J gene TRBJ2-3, with D perhaps TRBD1 (6 bases). This CDR3 contains 14 residues. Trimming shortened V by 3 bases and J by 3 bases, and 10 bases separated the two germline ends. The germline gives CDR1 LNHDA, CDR2 SQIVND (reference sequence). CDR3 nucleotides: TGTGCCAGTAGTATCACAGGGTCGACAGATACGCAGTATTTT. The encoded protein is CASSITGSTDTQYF.

This CDR3 is CASSSGTGGYNEQFF. CDR3 coding DNA: TGTGCCAGCAGCTCCGGGACAGGGGGCTACAATGAGCAGTTCTTC. The chain carries TRBV9 and TRBJ2-1, with 11 nucleotides matching TRBD1. Germline V gene data show CDR1 as SGDLS and CDR2 as YYNGEE. CDR3 size: 15 residues. With V trimmed by 4 bases and J by 3 bases, 3 bases remained unmatched.

The chain combines TRBV6-6 with TRBJ2-1; the D gene is possibly TRBD2 (6 bases). V was shortened by 5 bases and J by 0 bases, with 17 bases between the two germline ends. Germline CDR1 is MNHNY and CDR2 is SVGAGI (reference sequence). The CDR3 has 17 residues. Here the CDR3 reads CASSPTGGGASYNEQFF. DNA of the CDR3: TGTGCCAGCAGTCCCACCGGCGGCGGGGCCTCCTACAATGAGCAGTTCTTC.

The chain employs TRBV19 and TRBJ1-3, with 9 bases aligning to TRBD1. This CDR3 comprises 14 residues. The germline CDR1 and CDR2 sequences are LNHDA and SQIVND (reference sequence). V shed 5 bases and J 4 bases; nucleotides not matched to a gene: 3. This chain's CDR3 is CASSGTGSGNTIYF. CDR3 coding DNA: TGTGCCAGTAGTGGGACAGGGTCCGGAAACACCATATATTTT.

This chain uses TRBV19 with TRBJ2-6; the match to TRBD1 covers 10 bases. The germline CDR1 and CDR2 sequences are LNHDA and SQIVND (reference sequence). This CDR3 spans 17 amino acids. V shed 10 bases and J 1 base; nucleotides not matched to a gene: 10. The CDR3 coding sequence is TGTGCCACCGGCCGGGGACAGGGGTCTTCTGGGGCCAACGTCCTGACTTTC. Protein: CATGRGQGSSGANVLTF.

CDR3 DNA: TGCGCCAGCAGTGAGTCGACAGGGAACTATGGCTACACCTTC. Protein sequence: CASSESTGNYGYTF. The chain is built from TRBV10-2 and TRBJ1-2, with 7 bases identical to TRBD1. Looked up from germline, CDR1 is WSHSY and CDR2 is SAAADI. V was clipped by 0 bases and J by 2 bases; unmatched bases: 0. The CDR3 extends over 14 amino acids.

The rearrangement links TRBV6-5 to TRBJ1-2; D is perhaps TRBD1 (6 bases). Between the trimmed V and J ends, which lost 0 bases and 3 bases, there was a span of 11 bases. Germline V gene lookup returns CDR1 MNHEY and CDR2 SVGAGI. The CDR3 contains 15 residues. CDR3 residues: CASSYSGHTDYGYTF. The CDR3 DNA reads as TGTGCCAGCAGTTACTCGGGACACACCGACTATGGCTACACCTTC.

The rearrangement links TRBV13 to TRBJ2-3; 13 nucleotides agree with TRBD2. V dropped 5 bases and J dropped 4; count of bases not matched to a gene: 3. CDR1 PRHDT and CDR2 FYEKMQ come from the germline V gene (reference sequence). CDR3 size: 15 residues. CDR3 bases: TGTGCCAGCAGCCCACTAGCGGGAGGGGCAGATACGCAGTATTTT. Translating it yields CASSPLAGGADTQYF.

The chain is built from TRBV20-1 and TRBJ2-3, with D perhaps TRBD2 (6 bases). Deletions cut 3 bases from V and 2 bases from J, with 15 bases between. The CDR3 has 15 residues. Per the germline V gene, CDR1 is DFQATT and CDR2 is SNEGSKA (reference sequence). This CDR3 is CSASTGTFDTDTQYF. DNA for the CDR3: TGCAGTGCTAGTACCGGGACTTTCGACACAGATACGCAGTATTTT.

In this sample, this clone turned up once. This chain links TRBV27 with TRBJ2-7; a possible D gene is TRBD2 (6 bases). CDR3 length: 15 amino acids. Germline loops: CDR1 MNHEY, CDR2 SMNVEV (reference sequence). V shed 5 bases and J shed 5 bases, with 19 bases lying between them. CDR3 residues: CASSGTPSGSHEQYF. CDR3 in DNA: TGTGCCAGCAGTGGGACTCCGTCGGGATCGCACGAGCAGTACTTC.

As for this clone: This same CDR3 is encoded by further DNA sequences in the sample. This chain connects TRBV9 to TRBJ1-2; tentative D call: TRBD1 (5 bases). Germline CDR1 reads SGDLS; CDR2 reads YYNGEE. The CDR3 has 14 amino acids. The V end lost 0 bases, the J end lost 4 bases, and 10 bases lay between the germline ends. CDR3 loop: CASSVAGQSYGYTF. CDR3 nucleotides: TGTGCCAGCAGCGTAGCAGGGCAGAGCTATGGCTACACCTTC.

The rearrangement links TRBV24-1 to TRBJ2-1; possible D gene TRBD1, 5 bases. Germline V gene lookup returns CDR1 KGHDR and CDR2 SFDVKD. This CDR3 comprises 15 residues. With 2 bases removed from V and 3 bases from J, the gap between germline ends came to 10 bases. The DNA of the CDR3 is TGTGCCACCAGTGATTCCGAGGACAACTACAATGAGCAGTTCTTC. Translated: CATSDSEDNYNEQFF.

The CDR3 nucleotides are TGTGCCAGCAGCTTATGGTTAGCGAACAGCCAGTCCTACAATGAGCAGTTCTTC. It encodes CASSLWLANSQSYNEQFF. The V and J genes are TRBV11-2 and TRBJ2-1; D may be TRBD2 (5 bases). V lost 2 bases to trimming and J lost 1 base, with 18 bases between them. CDR1 is SGHAT and CDR2 is FQNNGV in the germline V gene. This CDR3 is 18 amino acids long.

The chain couples TRBV6-4 to TRBJ2-3, with a possible D match to TRBD2 (6 bases). The germline CDR1 and CDR2 sequences are MRHNA and SNTAGT. V lost 7 bases, J lost 2 bases, and 16 bases lay in between. The CDR3 extends over 15 amino acids. The CDR3 loop reads CASTQSGDPTDTQYF. In nucleotides, the CDR3 is TGTGCCAGCACCCAATCGGGGGACCCCACAGATACGCAGTATTTT.

The rearrangement uses TRBV7-2 and TRBJ1-6; unclear D gene. The CDR3 length is 12 residues. With 3 bases removed from V and 9 bases from J, the gap between germline ends came to 6 bases. Germline assignment: CDR1 SGHTA and CDR2 FQGNSA. The CDR3 sequence: CASSLSASPLHF. In nucleotides, the CDR3 is TGTGCCAGCAGCTTGAGCGCTTCACCCCTCCACTTT.

The chain links TRBV3-1 (or the pseudogene TRBV3-2) to TRBJ2-1, with 13 bases identical to TRBD2. Trimming took 4 bases from V and 9 from J; bases not matched to a gene: 3. CDR3 length: 14 residues. CDR1 and CDR2 (germline): LGHDT, YNNKEL (reference sequence). This CDR3 reads CASSLGLAGAEQFF. In DNA form, the CDR3 reads TGTGCCAGCAGCCTAGGACTAGCGGGAGCTGAGCAGTTCTTC.

This clone occurred once. The chain recombines TRBV24-1 with TRBJ2-1; D gene uncertain. This CDR3 has 13 amino acids. The V gene lost 3 bases and the J gene lost 5 bases, with 7 bases spanning the gap. In germline, CDR1 is KGHDR, CDR2 SFDVKD. The CDR3 region is CATSDLQDNEQFF. The CDR3 nucleotides read TGTGCCACCAGTGATCTCCAGGACAATGAGCAGTTCTTC.

Notes on this clone: A junction end diverges from the germline sequence, so it may reflect a read error. In the same sample, other DNA sequences code for this CDR3. This chain joins TRBV19 and TRBJ2-1; 13 nucleotides align to TRBD2. Germline CDR1 and CDR2: LNHDA and SQIVND (reference sequence). The CDR3 has 16 residues. This CDR3 reads CASSIGTSGTYNEQFF. CDR3 sequence (DNA): TGCGCCAGTAGTATAGGGACTAGCGGGACCTACAATGAGCAGTTCTTC.

The chain is built from TRBV12-5 and TRBJ2-3; 14 nucleotides line up with TRBD2. Unmatched junction bases numbered 10, after V lost 7 bases and J lost 4 bases. The CDR3 has 17 amino acids. Germline-derived CDR1 and CDR2 are LGHNT and FRNRAP. This chain's CDR3 is CASVRDLGLAGADTQYF. CDR3 coding DNA: TGTGCTAGTGTTCGCGACTTGGGACTAGCGGGGGCAGATACGCAGTATTTT. Full variable domain (rest looked up from reference TRBV12-5 and TRBJ2-3): DARVTQTPRHKVTEMGQEVTMRCQPILGHNTVFWYRQTMMQGLELLAYFRNRAPLDDSGMPKDRFSAEMPDATLATLKIQPSEPRDSAVYFCASVRDLGLAGADTQYFGPGTRLTVL.

The chain employs TRBV6-4 and TRBJ2-7, with D perhaps TRBD1 (6 bases). The V and J ends lost 10 bases and 12 bases respectively, with 16 bases between them. The germline gives CDR1 MRHNA, CDR2 SNTAGT. This CDR3 has 10 residues. As DNA, the CDR3 is TGTGCCACCACCCTGAGGGGGAGGTACTTC. This sequence encodes CATTLRGRYF.

The CDR3 DNA sequence: TGTGCCAGCAGTCCGGGACTAGCGGGATTGGGTGAGCAGTTCTTC. This translates into CASSPGLAGLGEQFF. V gene TRBV6-4 combines with J gene TRBJ2-1; 13 bases match TRBD2. The CDR3 is made up of 15 amino acids. CDR1 and CDR2 from the germline V gene are MRHNA and SNTAGT. The trim removed 5 bases at V and 9 bases at J, leaving 7 bases unmatched.

The rearrangement joins TRBV18 to TRBJ2-1; the D gene is possibly TRBD2 (6 bases). The germline V and J ends were trimmed by 6 bases and 6 bases, with 12 bases remaining between them. This CDR3 contains 13 residues. Germline V gives CDR1 KGHSH, CDR2 LQKENI. CDR3 nucleotides: TGTGCCAGCTCCACAGCCGGGAGCAATGAGCAGTTCTTC. Translating it yields CASSTAGSNEQFF.